This T cell receptor beta chain was observed in a study of CD8 T cells in Susac syndrome. Trimming removed 4 bases from V and 12 bases from J; junction bases left unmatched: 11. The CDR3 is 13 residues long. Germline lookup yields CDR1 MDHEN and CDR2 SYDVKM. Reverse transcription used about 0.45 to 1 ug RNA and random hexamers. TCRdb re-analysed the immunoSEQ multiplex PCR reads in MiXCR, keeping a single row per CDR3 protein. The sample has about 140,000 distinct CDR3 sequences, approximately 93% seen once; the top ten hold approximately 0.3%. V is TRBV28 and J is TRBJ1-2; 7 bases are a match to TRBD1. The clonotype comes from a human donor in good health. Input material: CD8+ T cells from PBMCs. CDR3 sequence (DNA): TGTGCCAGCAGTTCCCTTATAGGGGGCTTCAACACCTTC. Translation: CASSSLIGGFNTF.